This TCR beta chain was identified during a study of T cell clones after liver transplantation. At the level of the study: In this trial, immunosuppression withdrawal was attempted within 2 years of liver transplant. Post-transplant blood was tracked for graft-donor-reactive T cell clones identified in a pre-transplant mixed lymphocyte reaction.

The CDR3 runs 14 residues. Losses at the gene ends were 6 bases for V and 2 bases for J; bases not matched to a gene: 5. Germline CDR1 reads SNHLY; CDR2 reads FYNNEI. The data were produced by immunoSEQ multiplex PCR, yet TCRdb's version contains in-frame clones alone and is incomplete. The sample lists some 57,000 clones; more than 70% were seen once. Sequenced material: CD4+ T cells from blood, taken at the 22-month timepoint. The TCR sequence derives from a human patient who received a liver transplant. Some T cells may have come from the graft donor. V is TRBV2 and J is TRBJ2-7; 9 bases are shared with TRBD1. The CDR3 DNA sequence: TGTGCCAGCAGCGAACAGGGGGCAGCCTACGAGCAGTACTTC. Translating it yields CASSEQGAAYEQYF.